The present entry profiles one T cell receptor (beta chain) with its context. The table came from immunoSEQ multiplex PCR; TCRdb's copy has only in-frame clones and leaves some out. There are around 330,000 clones in the sample; 85% occur only once, and about 2% lies in the top ten. The data stem from a study of blood T cell repertoires in COVID-19. In germline, CDR1 is MGHRA, CDR2 YSYEKL. The CDR3 spans 16 residues. V was cut by 4 bases and J by 1 base, with 13 bases left in between. The origin of this receptor is a young woman who had been exposed to COVID-19. The chain carries TRBV4-1 and TRBJ2-2; D might be TRBD1 (6 bases). Sequenced material: PBMCs or T cells enriched from blood (not recorded which). CDR3 sequence: CASSLYQQGNTGELFF. CDR3 bases: TGCGCCAGCAGCCTTTATCAACAGGGGAACACCGGGGAGCTGTTTTTT.